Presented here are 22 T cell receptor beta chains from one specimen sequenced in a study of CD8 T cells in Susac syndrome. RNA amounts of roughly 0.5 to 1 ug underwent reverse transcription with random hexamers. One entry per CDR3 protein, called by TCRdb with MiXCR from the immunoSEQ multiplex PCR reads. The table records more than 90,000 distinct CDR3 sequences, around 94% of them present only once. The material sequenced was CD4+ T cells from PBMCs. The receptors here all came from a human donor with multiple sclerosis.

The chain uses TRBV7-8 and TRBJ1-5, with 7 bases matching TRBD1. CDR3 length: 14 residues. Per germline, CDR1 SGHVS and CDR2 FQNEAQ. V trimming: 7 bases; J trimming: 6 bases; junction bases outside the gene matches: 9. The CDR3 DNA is TGTGCCAGCAAGGGGCCGGGACAGTCTCAGCCCCAGCATTTT. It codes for CASKGPGQSQPQHF.

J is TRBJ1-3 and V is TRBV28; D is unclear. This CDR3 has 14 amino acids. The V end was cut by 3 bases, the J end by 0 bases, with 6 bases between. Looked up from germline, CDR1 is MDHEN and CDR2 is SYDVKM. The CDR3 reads CASSLVSSGNTIYF. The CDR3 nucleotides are TGTGCCAGCAGTTTGGTGAGCTCTGGAAACACCATATATTTT. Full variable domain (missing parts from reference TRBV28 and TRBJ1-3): DVKVTQSSRYLVKRTGEKVFLECVQDMDHENMFWYRQDPGLGLRLIYFSYDVKMKEKGDIPEGYSVSREKKERFSLILESASTNQTSMYLCASSLVSSGNTIYFGEGSWLTVV.

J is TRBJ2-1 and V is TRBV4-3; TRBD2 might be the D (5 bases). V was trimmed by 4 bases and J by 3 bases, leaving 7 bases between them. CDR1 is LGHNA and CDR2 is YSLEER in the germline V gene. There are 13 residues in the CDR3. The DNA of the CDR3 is TGCGCCAGCAGCCTAGGACTCTACAATGAGCAGTTCTTC. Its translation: CASSLGLYNEQFF.

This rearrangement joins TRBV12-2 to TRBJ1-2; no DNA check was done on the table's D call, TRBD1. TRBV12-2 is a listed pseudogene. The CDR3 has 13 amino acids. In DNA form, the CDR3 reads TGTGCAAGTCGCTTAGCGGGGGGAAATGGCTACACCTTC. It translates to CASRLAGGNGYTF.

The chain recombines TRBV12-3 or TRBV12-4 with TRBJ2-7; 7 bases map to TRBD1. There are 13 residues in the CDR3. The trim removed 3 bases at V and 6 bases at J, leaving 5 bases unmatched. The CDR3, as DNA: TGTGCCAGCAGTTTGACAGGGTGGTTCGAGCAGTACTTC. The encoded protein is CASSLTGWFEQYF.

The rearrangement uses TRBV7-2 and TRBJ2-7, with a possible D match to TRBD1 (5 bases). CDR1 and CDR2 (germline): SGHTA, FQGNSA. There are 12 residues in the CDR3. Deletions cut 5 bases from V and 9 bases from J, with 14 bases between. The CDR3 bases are TGTGCCAGCAGCGTAGGGGTTTGGTGGCAGTACTTC. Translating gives CASSVGVWWQYF.

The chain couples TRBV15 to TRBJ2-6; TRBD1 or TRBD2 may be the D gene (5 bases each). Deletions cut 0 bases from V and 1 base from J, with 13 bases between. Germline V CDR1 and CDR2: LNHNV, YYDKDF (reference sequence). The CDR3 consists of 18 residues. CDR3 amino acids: CATSRDMGVGSGANVLTF. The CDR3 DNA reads TGTGCCACCAGCAGAGATATGGGGGTGGGGTCTGGGGCCAACGTCCTGACTTTC.

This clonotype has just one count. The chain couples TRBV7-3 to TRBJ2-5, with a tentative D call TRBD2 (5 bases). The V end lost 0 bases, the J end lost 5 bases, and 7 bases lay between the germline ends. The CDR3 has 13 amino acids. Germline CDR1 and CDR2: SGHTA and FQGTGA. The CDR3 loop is CASSLTSDETQYF. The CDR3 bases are TGTGCCAGCAGCTTAACTAGCGACGAGACCCAGTACTTC. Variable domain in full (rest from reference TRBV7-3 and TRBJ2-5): GAGVSQTPSNKVTEKGKYVELRCDPISGHTALYWYRQSLGQGPEFLIYFQGTGAADDSGLPNDRFFAVRPEGSVSTLKIQRTERGDSAVYLCASSLTSDETQYFGPGTRLLVL.

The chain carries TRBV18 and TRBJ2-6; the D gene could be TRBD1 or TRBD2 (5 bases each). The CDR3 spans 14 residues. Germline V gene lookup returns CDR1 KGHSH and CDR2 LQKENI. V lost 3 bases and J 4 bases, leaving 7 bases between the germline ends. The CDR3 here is CASSPGDGANVLTF. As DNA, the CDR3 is TGTGCCAGCTCACCTGGGGACGGGGCCAACGTCCTGACTTTC.

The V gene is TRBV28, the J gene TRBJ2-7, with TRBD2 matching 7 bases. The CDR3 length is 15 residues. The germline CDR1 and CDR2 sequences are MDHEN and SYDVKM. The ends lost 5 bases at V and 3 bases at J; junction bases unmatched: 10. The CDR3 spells CASSEISGINYEQYF. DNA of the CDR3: TGTGCCAGCAGTGAAATCAGCGGGATAAACTACGAGCAGTACTTC.

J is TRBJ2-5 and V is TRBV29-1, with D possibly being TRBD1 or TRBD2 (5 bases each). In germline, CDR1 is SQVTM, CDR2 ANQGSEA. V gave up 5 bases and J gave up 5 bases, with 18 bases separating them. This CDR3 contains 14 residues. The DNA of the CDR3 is TGCAGCGTTTCAGCTTGGGGGACGGGTGAGACCCAGTACTTC. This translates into CSVSAWGTGETQYF.

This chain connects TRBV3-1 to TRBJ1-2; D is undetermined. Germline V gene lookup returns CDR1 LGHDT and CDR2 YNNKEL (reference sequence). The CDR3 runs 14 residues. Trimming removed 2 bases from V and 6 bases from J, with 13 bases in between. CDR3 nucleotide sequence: TGTGCCAGCAGCCAATCTGAAACGGATAATGGCTACACCTTC. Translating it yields CASSQSETDNGYTF.

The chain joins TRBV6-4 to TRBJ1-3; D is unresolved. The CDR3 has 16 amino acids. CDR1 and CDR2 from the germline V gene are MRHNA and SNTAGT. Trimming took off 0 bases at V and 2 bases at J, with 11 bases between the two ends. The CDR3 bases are TGTGCCAGCAGTGACTCGTGGGGAAAGCCTGGAAACACCATATATTTT. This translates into CASSDSWGKPGNTIYF.

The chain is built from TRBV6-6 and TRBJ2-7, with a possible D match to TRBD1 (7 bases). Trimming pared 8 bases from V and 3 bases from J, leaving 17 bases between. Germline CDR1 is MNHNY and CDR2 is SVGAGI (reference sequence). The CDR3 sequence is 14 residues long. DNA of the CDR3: TGTGCCAGCCACAGGGGAGGATCTAGCTACGAGCAGTACTTC. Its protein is CASHRGGSSYEQYF.

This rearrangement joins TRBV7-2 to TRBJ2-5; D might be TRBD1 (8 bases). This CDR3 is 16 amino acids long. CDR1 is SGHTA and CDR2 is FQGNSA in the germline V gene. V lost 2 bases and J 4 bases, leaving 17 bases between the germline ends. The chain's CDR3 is CASSLSGTGVSETQYF. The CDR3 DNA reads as TGTGCCAGCAGCTTAAGCGGGACAGGCGTATCAGAGACCCAGTACTTC.

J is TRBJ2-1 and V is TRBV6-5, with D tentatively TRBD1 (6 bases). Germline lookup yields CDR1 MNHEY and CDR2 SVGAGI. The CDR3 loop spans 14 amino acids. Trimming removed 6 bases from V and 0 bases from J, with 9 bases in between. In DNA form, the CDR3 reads TGTGCCAGCAGCATAGGGGGCTCCTACAATGAGCAGTTCTTC. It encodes CASSIGGSYNEQFF.

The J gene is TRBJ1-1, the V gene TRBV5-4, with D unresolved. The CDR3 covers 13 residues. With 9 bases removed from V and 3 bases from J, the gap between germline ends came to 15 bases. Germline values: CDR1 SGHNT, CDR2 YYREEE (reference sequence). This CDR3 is CATQRAWDTEAFF. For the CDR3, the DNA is TGTGCCACCCAACGGGCATGGGACACTGAAGCTTTCTTT.

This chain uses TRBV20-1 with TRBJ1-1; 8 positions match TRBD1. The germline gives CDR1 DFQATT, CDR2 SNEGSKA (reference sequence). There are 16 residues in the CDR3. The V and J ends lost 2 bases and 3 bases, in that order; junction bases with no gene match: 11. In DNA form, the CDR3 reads TGCAGTGCTAGACGTCCGGGACAGGAGCCCTACACTGAAGCTTTCTTT. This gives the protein CSARRPGQEPYTEAFF.

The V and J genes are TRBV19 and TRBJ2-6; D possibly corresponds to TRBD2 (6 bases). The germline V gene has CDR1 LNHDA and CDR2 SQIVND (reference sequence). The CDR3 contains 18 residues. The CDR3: CASSGLRTSGAGANVLTF. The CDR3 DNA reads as TGTGCTAGTTCAGGACTAAGGACCTCCGGGGCTGGGGCCAACGTCCTGACTTTC.

The CDR3 nucleotides read TGTGCCAGCAGCCAACAGGGGGAAGCGTATAGCAATCAGCCCCAGCATTTT. This translates into CASSQQGEAYSNQPQHF. The chain uses TRBV4-2 and TRBJ1-5; 7 nucleotides align to TRBD1. J lost 0 bases, V lost 2 bases, and 7 bases had no gene match. The CDR3 consists of 17 residues. Germline V gene data show CDR1 as LGHNA and CDR2 as YNFKEQ.

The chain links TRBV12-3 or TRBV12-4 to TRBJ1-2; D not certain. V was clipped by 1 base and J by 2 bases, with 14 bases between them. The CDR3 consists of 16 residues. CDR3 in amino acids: CASSLGGIMENYGYTF. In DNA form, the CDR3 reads TGTGCCAGCAGTTTAGGAGGGATCATGGAAAACTATGGCTACACCTTC.

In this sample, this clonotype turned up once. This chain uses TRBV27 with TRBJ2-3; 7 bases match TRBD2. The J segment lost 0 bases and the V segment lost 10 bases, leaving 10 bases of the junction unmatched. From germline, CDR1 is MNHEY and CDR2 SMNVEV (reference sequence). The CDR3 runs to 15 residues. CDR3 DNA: TGTGCCACCTCAAAACCGGGACTAAGCACAGATACGCAGTATTTT. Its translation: CATSKPGLSTDTQYF.